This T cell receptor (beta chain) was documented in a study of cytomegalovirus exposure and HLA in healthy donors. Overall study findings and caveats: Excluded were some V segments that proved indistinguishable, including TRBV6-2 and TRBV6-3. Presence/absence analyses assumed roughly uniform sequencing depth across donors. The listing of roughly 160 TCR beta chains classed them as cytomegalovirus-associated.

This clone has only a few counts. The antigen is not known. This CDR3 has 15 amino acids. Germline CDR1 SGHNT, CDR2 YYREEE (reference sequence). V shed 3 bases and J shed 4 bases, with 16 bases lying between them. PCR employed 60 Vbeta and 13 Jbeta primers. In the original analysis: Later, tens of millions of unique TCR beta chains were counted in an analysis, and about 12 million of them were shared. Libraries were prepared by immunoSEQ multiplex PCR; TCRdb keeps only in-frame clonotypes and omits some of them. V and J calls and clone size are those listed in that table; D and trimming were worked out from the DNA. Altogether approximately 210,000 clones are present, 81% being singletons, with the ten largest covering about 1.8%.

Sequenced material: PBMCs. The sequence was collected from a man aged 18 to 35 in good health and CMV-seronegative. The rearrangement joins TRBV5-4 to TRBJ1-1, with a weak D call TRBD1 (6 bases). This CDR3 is CASSSRGGPGTEAFF. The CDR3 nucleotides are TGTGCCAGCAGCTCCCGGGGGGGGCCTGGCACTGAAGCTTTCTTT. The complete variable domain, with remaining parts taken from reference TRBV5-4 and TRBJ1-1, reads ETGVTQSPTHLIKTRGQQVTLRCSSQSGHNTVSWYQQALGQGPQFIFQYYREEENGRGNFPPRFSGLQFPNYSSELNVNALELDDSALYLCASSSRGGPGTEAFFGQGTRLTVV.